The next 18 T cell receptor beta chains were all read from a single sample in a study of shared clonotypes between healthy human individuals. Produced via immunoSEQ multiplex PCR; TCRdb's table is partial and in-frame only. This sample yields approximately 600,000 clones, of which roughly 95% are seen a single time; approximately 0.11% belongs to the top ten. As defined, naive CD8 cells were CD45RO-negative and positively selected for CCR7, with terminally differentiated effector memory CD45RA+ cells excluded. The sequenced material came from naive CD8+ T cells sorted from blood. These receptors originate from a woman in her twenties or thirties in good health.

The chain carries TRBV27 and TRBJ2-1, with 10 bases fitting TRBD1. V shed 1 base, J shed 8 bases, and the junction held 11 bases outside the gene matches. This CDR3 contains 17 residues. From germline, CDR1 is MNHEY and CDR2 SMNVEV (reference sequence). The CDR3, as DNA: TGTGCCAGCAGTTTATTGGGAGGGACAGGGGCAAGGGATGAGCAGTTCTTC. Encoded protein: CASSLLGGTGARDEQFF.

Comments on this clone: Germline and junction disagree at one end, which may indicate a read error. The CDR3 nucleotides are TGTGCCAGCGGCGGGGGCCCCTACGATGAGCAGTTCTTC. Translating gives CASGGGPYDEQFF. The rearrangement uses TRBV27 and TRBJ2-1; perhaps TRBD2 as D (7 bases). CDR1 is MNHEY and CDR2 is SMNVEV in the germline V gene (reference sequence). CDR3 length: 13 residues.

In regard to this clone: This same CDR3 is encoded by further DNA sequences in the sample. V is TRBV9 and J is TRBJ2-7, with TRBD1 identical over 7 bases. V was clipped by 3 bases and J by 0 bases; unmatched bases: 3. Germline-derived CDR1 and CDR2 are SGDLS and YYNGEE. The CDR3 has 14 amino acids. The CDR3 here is CASSGRDSSYEQYF. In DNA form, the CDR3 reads TGTGCCAGCAGCGGCCGGGACAGCTCCTACGAGCAGTACTTC.

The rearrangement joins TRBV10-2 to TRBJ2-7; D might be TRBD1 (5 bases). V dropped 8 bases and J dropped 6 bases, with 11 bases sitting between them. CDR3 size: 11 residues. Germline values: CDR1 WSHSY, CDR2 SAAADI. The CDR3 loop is CASQGIGEQYF. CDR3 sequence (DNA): TGCGCCAGCCAGGGAATAGGCGAGCAGTACTTC.

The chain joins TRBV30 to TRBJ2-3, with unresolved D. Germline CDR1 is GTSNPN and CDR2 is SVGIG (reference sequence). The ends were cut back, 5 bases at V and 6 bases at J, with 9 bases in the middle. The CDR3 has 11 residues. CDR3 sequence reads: CAWGLGDTQYF. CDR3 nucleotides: TGTGCCTGGGGTTTGGGGGATACGCAGTATTTT.

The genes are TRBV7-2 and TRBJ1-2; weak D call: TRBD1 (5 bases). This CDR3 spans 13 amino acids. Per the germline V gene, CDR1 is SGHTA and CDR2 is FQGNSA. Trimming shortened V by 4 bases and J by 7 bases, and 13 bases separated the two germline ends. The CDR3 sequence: CASSSKGGVGYTF. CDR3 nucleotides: TGTGCCAGCAGCTCCAAAGGAGGGGTTGGCTACACCTTC. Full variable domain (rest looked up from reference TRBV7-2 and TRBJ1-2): GAGVSQSPSNKVTEKGKDVELRCDPISGHTALYWYRQSLGQGLEFLIYFQGNSAPDKSGLPSDRFSAERTGGSVSTLTIQRTQQEDSAVYLCASSSKGGVGYTFGSGTRLTVV.

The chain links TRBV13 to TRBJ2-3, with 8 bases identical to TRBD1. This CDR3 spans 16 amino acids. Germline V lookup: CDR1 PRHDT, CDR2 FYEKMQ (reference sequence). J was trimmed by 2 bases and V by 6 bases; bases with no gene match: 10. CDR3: CASSSTDRGDTDTQYF. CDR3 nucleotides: TGTGCCAGCAGTTCAACCGACAGGGGCGACACAGATACGCAGTATTTT.

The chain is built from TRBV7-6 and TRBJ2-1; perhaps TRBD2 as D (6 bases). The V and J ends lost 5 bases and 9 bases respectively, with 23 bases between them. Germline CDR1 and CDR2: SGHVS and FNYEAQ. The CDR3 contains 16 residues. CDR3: CASSTTAGQGIGEQFF. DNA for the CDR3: TGTGCCAGCAGCACAACTGCGGGGCAGGGCATCGGTGAGCAGTTCTTC.

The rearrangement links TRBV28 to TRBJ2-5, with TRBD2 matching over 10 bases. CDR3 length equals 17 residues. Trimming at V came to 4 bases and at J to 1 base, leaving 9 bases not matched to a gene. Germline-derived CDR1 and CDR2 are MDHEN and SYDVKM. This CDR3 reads CASSSSGRAKAQETQYF. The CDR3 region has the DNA TGTGCCAGCAGTTCAAGCGGGAGGGCCAAGGCCCAAGAGACCCAGTACTTC.

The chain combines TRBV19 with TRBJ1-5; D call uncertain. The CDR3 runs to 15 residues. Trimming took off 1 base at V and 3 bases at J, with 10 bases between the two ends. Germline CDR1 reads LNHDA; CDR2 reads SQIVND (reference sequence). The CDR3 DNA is TGTGCCAGTAGTATAGTCCCCTATCTCAATCAGCCCCAGCATTTT. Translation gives CASSIVPYLNQPQHF.

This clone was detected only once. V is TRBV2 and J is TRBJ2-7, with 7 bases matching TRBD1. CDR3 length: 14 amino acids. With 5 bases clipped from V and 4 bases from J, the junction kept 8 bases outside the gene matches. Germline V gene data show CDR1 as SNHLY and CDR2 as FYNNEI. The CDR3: CASSSSDRVYEQYF. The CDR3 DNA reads TGTGCCAGCAGTTCTAGTGACAGGGTTTACGAGCAGTACTTC.

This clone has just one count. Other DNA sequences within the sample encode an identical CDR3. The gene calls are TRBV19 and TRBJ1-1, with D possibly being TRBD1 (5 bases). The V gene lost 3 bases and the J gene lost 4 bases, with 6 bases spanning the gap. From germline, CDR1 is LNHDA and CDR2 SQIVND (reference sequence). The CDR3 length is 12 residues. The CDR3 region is CASSMGGTEAFF. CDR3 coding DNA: TGTGCCAGTAGTATGGGGGGCACTGAAGCTTTCTTT. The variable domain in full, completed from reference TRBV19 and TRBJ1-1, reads DGGITQSPKYLFRKEGQNVTLSCEQNLNHDAMYWYRQDPGQGLRLIYYSQIVNDFQKGDIAEGYSVSREKKESFPLTVTSAQKNPTAFYLCASSMGGTEAFFGQGTRLTVV.

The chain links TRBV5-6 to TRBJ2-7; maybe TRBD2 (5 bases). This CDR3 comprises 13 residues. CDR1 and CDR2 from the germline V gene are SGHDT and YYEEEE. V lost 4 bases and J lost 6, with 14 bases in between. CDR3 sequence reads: CASSADLASEQYF. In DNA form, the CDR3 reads TGTGCCAGCAGCGCGGACCTAGCTTCCGAGCAGTACTTC.

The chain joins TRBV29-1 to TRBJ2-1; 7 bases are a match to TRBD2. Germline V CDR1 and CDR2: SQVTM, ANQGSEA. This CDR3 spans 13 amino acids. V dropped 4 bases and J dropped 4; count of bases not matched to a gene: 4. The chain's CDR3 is CSVVLAAYNEQFF. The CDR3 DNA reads TGCAGCGTTGTGCTAGCGGCATACAATGAGCAGTTCTTC.

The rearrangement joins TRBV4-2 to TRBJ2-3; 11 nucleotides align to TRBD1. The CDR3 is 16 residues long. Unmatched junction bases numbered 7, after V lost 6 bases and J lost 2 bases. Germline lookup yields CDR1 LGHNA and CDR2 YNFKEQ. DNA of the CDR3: TGTGCCAGCAGGCCGGGACAGGGGGGGGTCACAGATACGCAGTATTTT. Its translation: CASRPGQGGVTDTQYF.

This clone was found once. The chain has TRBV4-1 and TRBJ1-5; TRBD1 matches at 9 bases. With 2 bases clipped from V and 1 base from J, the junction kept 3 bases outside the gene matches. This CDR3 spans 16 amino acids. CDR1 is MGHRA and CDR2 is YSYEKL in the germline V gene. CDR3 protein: CASSQNRGLSNQPQHF. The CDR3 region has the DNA TGCGCCAGCAGCCAAAACAGGGGGCTAAGCAATCAGCCCCAGCATTTT.

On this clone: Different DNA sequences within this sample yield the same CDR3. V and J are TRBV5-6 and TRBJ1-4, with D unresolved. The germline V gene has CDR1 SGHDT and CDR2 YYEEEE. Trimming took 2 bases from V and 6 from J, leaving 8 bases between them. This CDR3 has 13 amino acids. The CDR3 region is CASSLGGDEKLFF. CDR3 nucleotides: TGTGCCAGCAGCTTAGGCGGCGATGAAAAACTGTTTTTT.

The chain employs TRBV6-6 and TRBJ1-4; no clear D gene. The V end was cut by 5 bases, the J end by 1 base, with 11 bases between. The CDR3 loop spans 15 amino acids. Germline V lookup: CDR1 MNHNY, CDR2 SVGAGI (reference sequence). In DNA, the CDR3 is TGTGCCAGCAGTAAACGGCAGAAAACTAATGAAAAACTGTTTTTT. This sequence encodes CASSKRQKTNEKLFF.